This T cell receptor beta chain was recorded in a study of blood T cell repertoires in COVID-19 (TCRdb year 2020). Background for the entire study: The collaborator samples originated in the United States, Italy and Spain and spanned the acute and convalescent phases of COVID-19. The material from the prospective study consisted of cDNA or gDNA derived from T cells, B-cell-depleted T cells, or PBMCs. Subjects who had been exposed to COVID-19, were actively infected with it, or had recovered from it provided the deeply sampled blood TCRbeta repertoires that made up the dataset. The repertoires were released in a freely available public database meant as a resource for research on the immune response to SARS-CoV-2. Samples were obtained from the ongoing ImmuneRACE study (first 160 participants) and from 1,200 or so subjects provided by 6 global collaborators. Nearly every sample came with metadata listing a de-identified subject ID, COVID-19 status, age in years and sex. Where available, HLA class I and class II types were taken from metadata supplied by the sample provider and were not determined by assay-based typing. What the study reported, not specific to this receptor: The amount of clinical and demographic metadata varied by source and participant and was provided uncurated.

The immunoSEQ Assay, a bias-controlled multiplex PCR, was used to amplify TCRbeta CDR3 regions from genomic DNA. Regarding the original processing steps: The number of nucleated cells in each sample was estimated from the amplification of reference gene primers within the assay. To quantify the absolute abundance of each unique TCRbeta CDR3 rearrangement, sequence reads were collapsed and filtered. For each sample, productive Simpson clonality was calculated as the square root of Simpson's diversity index over productive rearrangements. Not all clones reach the TCRdb copy of this immuneACCESS table, which keeps in-frame sequences only. Checked studies attribute under half of the gap to unresolved V genes and leave the rest unexplained. That table is the source of V, J and clone size, and D and trimming were worked out from the DNA. The sample table shows about 200,000 clones, and roughly 84% are seen once. About 20% of the sample lies in the top ten.

In Seattle, one collaborating source enrolled patients while the infection was active and tracked those patients longitudinally over the course of disease. Whole blood was collected in K2EDTA tubes by collaborating institutions according to the institutions' own protocols. Collaborator samples were shipped for TCRbeta analysis as frozen whole blood, isolated PBMCs, or DNA extracted from either sample type. This clone was seen a few times. Its antigen target is currently unknown. It has no much larger one-base neighbor in the sample; base qualities were not kept. The sequenced material came from peripheral blood. The clonotype was recovered from a person aged 70 to 80 with COVID-19, enrolled during active disease.

The bases read TGTGCCAGCAGCTATGGGACAGGGGATCAGCCCCAGCATTTT. Its protein product is CASSYGTGDQPQHF. Recombination joined TRBV7-8 with TRBJ1-5; a stretch of 10 junction bases matches TRBD1. The germline V gene gives CDR1 as SGHVS and CDR2 as FQNEAQ. Measured from the cysteine to the phenylalanine, the CDR3 is 14 residues long. Of all the DNA, just the CDR3 is kept, 42 bases in frame from base 1. V is trimmed back by 4 bases and J by 5 bases, and the junction contains 2 bases that no gene match accounts for.